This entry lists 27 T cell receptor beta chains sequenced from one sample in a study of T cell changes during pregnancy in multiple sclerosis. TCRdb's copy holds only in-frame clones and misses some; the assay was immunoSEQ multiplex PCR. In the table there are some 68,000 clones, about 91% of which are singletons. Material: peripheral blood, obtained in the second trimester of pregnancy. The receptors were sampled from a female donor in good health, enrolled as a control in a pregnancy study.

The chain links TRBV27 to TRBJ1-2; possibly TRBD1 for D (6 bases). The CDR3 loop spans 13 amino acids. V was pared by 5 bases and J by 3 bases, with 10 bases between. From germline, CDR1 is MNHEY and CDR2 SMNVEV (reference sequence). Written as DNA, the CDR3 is TGTGCCAGCAGTCGAACAGGGCACTATGGCTACACCTTC. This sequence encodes CASSRTGHYGYTF.

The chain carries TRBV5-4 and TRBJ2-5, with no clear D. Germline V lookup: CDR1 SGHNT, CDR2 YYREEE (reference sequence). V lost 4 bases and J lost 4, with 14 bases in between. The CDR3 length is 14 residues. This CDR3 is CASSLSTPGETQYF. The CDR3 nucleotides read TGTGCCAGCAGCCTTTCAACCCCCGGAGAGACCCAGTACTTC. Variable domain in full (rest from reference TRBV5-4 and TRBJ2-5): ETGVTQSPTHLIKTRGQQVTLRCSSQSGHNTVSWYQQALGQGPQFIFQYYREEENGRGNFPPRFSGLQFPNYSSELNVNALELDDSALYLCASSLSTPGETQYFGPGTRLLVL.

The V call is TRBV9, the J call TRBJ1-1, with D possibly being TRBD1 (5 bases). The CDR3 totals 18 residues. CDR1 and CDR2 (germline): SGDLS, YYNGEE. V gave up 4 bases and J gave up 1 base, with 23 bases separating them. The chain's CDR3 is CASSPYLDTTIRNTEAFF. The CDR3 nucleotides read TGTGCCAGCAGCCCTTACTTGGACACAACAATCCGGAACACTGAAGCTTTCTTT.

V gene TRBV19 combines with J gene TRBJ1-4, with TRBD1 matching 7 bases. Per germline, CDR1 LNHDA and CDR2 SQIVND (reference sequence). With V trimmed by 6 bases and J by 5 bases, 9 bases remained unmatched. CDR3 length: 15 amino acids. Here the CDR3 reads CASRPAGTENEKLFF. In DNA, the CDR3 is TGTGCCAGTAGACCCGCCGGGACAGAAAATGAAAAACTGTTTTTT.

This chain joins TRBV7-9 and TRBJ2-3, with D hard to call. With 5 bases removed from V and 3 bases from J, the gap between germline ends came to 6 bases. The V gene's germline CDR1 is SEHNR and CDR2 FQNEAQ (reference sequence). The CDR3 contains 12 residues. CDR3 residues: CASSATTDTQYF. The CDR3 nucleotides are TGTGCCAGCAGCGCGACTACAGATACGCAGTATTTT.

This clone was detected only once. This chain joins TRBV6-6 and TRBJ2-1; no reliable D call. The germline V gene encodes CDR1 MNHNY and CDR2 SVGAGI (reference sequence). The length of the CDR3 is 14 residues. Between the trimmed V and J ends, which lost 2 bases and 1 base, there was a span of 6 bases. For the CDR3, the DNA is TGTGCCAGCAGTTACGTGCGGTCCTACAATGAGCAGTTCTTC. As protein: CASSYVRSYNEQFF.

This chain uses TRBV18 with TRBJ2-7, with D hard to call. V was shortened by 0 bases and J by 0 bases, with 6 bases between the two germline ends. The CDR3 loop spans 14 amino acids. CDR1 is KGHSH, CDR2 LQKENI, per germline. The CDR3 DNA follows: TGTGCCAGCTCACCACCGGGCAGCTCCTACGAGCAGTACTTC. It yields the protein CASSPPGSSYEQYF.

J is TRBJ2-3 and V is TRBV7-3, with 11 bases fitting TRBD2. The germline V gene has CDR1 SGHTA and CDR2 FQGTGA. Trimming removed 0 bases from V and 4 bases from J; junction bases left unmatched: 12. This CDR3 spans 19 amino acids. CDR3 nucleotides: TGTGCCAGCAGCTTAACCACCGGGACTAGCGGTAGACCGTCAGATACGCAGTATTTT. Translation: CASSLTTGTSGRPSDTQYF.

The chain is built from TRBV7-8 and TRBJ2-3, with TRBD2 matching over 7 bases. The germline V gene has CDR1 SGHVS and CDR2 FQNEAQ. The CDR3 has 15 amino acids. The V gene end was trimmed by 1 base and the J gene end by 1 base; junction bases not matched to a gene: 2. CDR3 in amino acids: CASSLVRGGTDTQYF. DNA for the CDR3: TGTGCCAGCAGCTTAGTTCGGGGGGGCACAGATACGCAGTATTTT.

CDR3 coding DNA: TGTGCCAGCAGCCAAGAATGGAGAACCGCGGGGGAGCTGTTTTTT. Its protein is CASSQEWRTAGELFF. The chain has TRBV4-2 and TRBJ2-2; D remains unclear. V lost 0 bases and J lost 8, with 13 bases in between. The CDR3 loop spans 15 amino acids. CDR1 and CDR2 (germline): LGHNA, YNFKEQ.

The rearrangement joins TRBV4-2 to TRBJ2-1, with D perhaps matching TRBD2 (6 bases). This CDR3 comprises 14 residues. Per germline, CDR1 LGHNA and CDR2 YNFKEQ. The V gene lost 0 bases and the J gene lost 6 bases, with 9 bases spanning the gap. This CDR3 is CASSQEISGNEQFF. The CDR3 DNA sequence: TGTGCCAGCAGCCAAGAGATTAGCGGCAATGAGCAGTTCTTC.

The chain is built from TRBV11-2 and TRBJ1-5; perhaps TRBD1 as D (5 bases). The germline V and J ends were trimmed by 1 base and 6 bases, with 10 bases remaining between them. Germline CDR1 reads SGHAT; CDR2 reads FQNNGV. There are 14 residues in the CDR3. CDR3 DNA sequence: TGTGCCAGCAGCTTAGTTGGGGCCAGTCAGCCCCAGCATTTT. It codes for CASSLVGASQPQHF.

The CDR3 protein is CASSEFRRFATNEKLFF. Here the CDR3 DNA reads TGTGCCAGCAGTGAATTCCGGCGGTTTGCAACTAATGAAAAACTGTTTTTT. The chain joins TRBV6-1 to TRBJ1-4; D gene uncertain. The CDR3 extends over 17 amino acids. CDR1 MNHNS and CDR2 SASEGT come from the germline V gene. Trimming took 2 bases from V and 0 from J, leaving 13 bases between them.

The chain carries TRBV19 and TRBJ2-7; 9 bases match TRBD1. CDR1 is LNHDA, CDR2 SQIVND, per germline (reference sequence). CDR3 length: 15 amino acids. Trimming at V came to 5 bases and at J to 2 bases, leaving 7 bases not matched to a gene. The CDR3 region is CASSPGTGWTYEQYF. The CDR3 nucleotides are TGTGCCAGTAGTCCGGGGACAGGGTGGACCTACGAGCAGTACTTC. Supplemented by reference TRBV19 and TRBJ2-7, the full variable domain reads DGGITQSPKYLFRKEGQNVTLSCEQNLNHDAMYWYRQDPGQGLRLIYYSQIVNDFQKGDIAEGYSVSREKKESFPLTVTSAQKNPTAFYLCASSPGTGWTYEQYFGPGTRLTVT.

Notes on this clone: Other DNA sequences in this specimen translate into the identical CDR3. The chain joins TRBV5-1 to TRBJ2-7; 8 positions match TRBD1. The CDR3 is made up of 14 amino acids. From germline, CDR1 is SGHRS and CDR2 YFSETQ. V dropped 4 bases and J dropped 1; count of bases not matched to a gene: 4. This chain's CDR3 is CASSPGQGSYEQYF. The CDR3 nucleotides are TGCGCCAGCAGCCCCGGACAGGGATCCTACGAGCAGTACTTC.

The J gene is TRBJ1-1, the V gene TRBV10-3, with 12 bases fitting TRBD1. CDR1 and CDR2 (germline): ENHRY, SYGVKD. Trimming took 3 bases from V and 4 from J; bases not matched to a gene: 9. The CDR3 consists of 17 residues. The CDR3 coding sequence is TGTGCCATCAGTGAAGGGACAGGGGGCGGAGGAGGCACTGAAGCTTTCTTT. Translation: CAISEGTGGGGGTEAFF.

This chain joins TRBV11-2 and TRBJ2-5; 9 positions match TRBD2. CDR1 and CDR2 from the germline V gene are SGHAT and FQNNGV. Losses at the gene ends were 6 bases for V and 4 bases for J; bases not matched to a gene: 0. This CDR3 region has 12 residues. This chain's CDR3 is CASRLAGETQYF. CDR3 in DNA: TGTGCCAGCAGACTAGCGGGAGAGACCCAGTACTTC.

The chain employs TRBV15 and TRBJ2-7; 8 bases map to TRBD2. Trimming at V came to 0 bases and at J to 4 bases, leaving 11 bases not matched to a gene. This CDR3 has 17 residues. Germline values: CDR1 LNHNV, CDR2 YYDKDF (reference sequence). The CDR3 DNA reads TGTGCCACCAGCAGAGATATAAGGGCGGGAGGATCGTACGAGCAGTACTTC. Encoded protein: CATSRDIRAGGSYEQYF. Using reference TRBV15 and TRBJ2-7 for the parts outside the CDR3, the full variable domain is DAMVIQNPRYQVTQFGKPVTLSCSQTLNHNVMYWYQQKSSQAPKLLFHYYDKDFNNEADTPDNFQSRRPNTSFCFLDIRSPGLGDTAMYLCATSRDIRAGGSYEQYFGPGTRLTVT.

The CDR3 DNA follows: TGTGCCAGCAGTTTATTACAGGGAGGGGGAGGCTACACCTTC. Protein: CASSLLQGGGGYTF. The J gene is TRBJ1-2, the V gene TRBV28; a possible D gene is TRBD1 (6 bases). V was clipped by 1 base and J by 8 bases, with 14 bases between them. The CDR3 covers 14 residues. Germline V lookup: CDR1 MDHEN, CDR2 SYDVKM.

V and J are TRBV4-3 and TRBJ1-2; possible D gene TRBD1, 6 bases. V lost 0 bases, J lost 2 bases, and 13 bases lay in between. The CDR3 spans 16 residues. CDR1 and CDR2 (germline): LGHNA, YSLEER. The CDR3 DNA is TGCGCCAGCAGCCAAGAAGTGGGAGGGGGAAACTATGGCTACACCTTC. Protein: CASSQEVGGGNYGYTF.

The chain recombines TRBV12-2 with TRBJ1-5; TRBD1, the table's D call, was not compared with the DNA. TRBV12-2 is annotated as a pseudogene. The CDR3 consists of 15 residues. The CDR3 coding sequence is TGTGCAAGTCGCCCCCTTGGCTCCGGCAATCAGCCCCAGCATTTT. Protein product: CASRPLGSGNQPQHF.

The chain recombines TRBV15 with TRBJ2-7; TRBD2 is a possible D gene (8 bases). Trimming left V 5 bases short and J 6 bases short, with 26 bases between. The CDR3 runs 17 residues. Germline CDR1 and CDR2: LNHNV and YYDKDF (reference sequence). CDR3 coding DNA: TGTGCCACCAGCGAGGGGGCCTGGCGGGAGGAGTTGATCGAGCAGTACTTC. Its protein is CATSEGAWREELIEQYF.

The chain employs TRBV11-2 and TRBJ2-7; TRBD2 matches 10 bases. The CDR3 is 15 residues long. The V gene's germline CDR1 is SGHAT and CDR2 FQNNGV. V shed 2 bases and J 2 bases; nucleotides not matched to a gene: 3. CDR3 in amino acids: CASSLRGLATYEQYF. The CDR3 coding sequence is TGTGCCAGCAGCTTAAGGGGACTAGCGACCTACGAGCAGTACTTC.

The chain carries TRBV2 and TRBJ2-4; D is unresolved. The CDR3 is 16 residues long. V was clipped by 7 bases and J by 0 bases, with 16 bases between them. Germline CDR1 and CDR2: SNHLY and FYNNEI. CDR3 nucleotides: TGTGCCAGCAAGGAGTCGCAATCTTTAGCCAAAAACATTCAGTACTTC. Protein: CASKESQSLAKNIQYF.

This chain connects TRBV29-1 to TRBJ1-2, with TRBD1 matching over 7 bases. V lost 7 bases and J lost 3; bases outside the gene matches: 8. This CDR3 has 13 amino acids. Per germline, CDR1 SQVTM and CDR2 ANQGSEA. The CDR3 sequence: CSADGTAHYGYTF. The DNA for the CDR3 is TGCAGCGCCGATGGGACAGCCCACTATGGCTACACCTTC.

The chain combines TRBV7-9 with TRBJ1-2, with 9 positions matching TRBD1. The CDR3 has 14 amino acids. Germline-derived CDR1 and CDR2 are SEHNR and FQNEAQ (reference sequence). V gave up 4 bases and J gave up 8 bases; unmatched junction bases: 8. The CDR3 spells CASSSTQGAQGYTF. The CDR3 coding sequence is TGTGCCAGCAGCTCGACACAGGGGGCGCAAGGCTACACCTTC. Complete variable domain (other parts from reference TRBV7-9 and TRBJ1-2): DTGVSQNPRHKITKRGQNVTFRCDPISEHNRLYWYRQTLGQGPEFLTYFQNEAQLEKSRLLSDRFSAERPKGSFSTLEIQRTEQGDSAMYLCASSSTQGAQGYTFGSGTRLTVV.

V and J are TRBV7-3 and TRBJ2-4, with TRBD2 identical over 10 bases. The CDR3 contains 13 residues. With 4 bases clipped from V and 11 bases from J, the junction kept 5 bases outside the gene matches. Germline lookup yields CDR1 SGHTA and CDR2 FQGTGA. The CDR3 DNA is TGTGCCAGCAGCTCCAGCGGGAGGGGGGTTCAGTACTTC. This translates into CASSSSGRGVQYF.